This is a list of T cell receptor beta chains from one sample in a study of control samples from healthy donors and cancer patients. The data were produced by immunoSEQ multiplex PCR, yet TCRdb's version contains in-frame clones alone and is incomplete. This table holds more than 75,000 clones, roughly 90% found once. The sequencing sample was made of PBMCs. The receptors were gathered from a woman aged 55-69 years with head and neck cancer. CDR3s include the opening cysteine and the closing phenylalanine or tryptophan. The D gene is left open where the match is weak. Clone sizes are given selectively: once, few, many, or a class where the clone is expanded.

CDR3 DNA: TGTGCCACCAGTGATCGTCTAGACTTAGGGCTTTTTGCCTACGAGCAGTACTTC; CDR3 protein: CATSDRLDLGLFAYEQYF; V gene: TRBV24-1; clone size: .; J gene: TRBJ2-7; D gene: .
CDR3 DNA: TGTGCCATCAGAGGGCTCACAGATACGCAGTATTTT; CDR3 protein: CAIRGLTDTQYF; V gene: TRBV10-3; clone size: .; J gene: TRBJ2-3; D gene: .
CDR3 DNA: TGTGCCAGCAGCTTTGGGACAACTAATGAAAAACTGTTTTTT; CDR3 protein: CASSFGTTNEKLFF; V gene: TRBV5-4; clone size: .; J gene: TRBJ1-4; D gene: .
CDR3 DNA: TGTGCCAGCAGAACTAGCGGGAGGGCCCGGAAGCAGTTCTTC; CDR3 protein: CASRTSGRARKQFF; V gene: TRBV27; clone size: .; J gene: TRBJ2-1; D gene: TRBD2
CDR3 DNA: TGTGCCAGCAGTTACGGACAGGCCTACGAGCAGTACTTC; CDR3 protein: CASSYGQAYEQYF; V gene: TRBV12-3/TRBV12-4; clone size: once; J gene: TRBJ2-7; D gene: TRBD1
CDR3 DNA: TGTGCCAGCAGCTCGTTAAATACAGGGGGCCCAGATACGCAGTATTTT; CDR3 protein: CASSSLNTGGPDTQYF; V gene: TRBV7-2; clone size: .; J gene: TRBJ2-3; D gene: TRBD1
CDR3 DNA: TGTGCCAGCAGTTGGCAGGGGGTTTCACCCCTCCACTTT; CDR3 protein: CASSWQGVSPLHF; V gene: TRBV28; clone size: once; J gene: TRBJ1-6; D gene: TRBD1
CDR3 DNA: TGTGCCATCAGTGGTAGCGGGTCCGGGGCTGAAGCTTTCTTT; CDR3 protein: CAISGSGSGAEAFF; V gene: TRBV10-3; clone size: .; J gene: TRBJ1-1; D gene: .
CDR3 DNA: TGTGCCAGCAGCTTAGAACAGGGCCACAATCAGCCCCAGCATTTT; CDR3 protein: CASSLEQGHNQPQHF; V gene: TRBV7-2; clone size: .; J gene: TRBJ1-5; D gene: .
CDR3 DNA: TGTGCCAGCAGGTGGAGAGGACTAGCGGGAGGTACAGATACGCAGTATTTT; CDR3 protein: CASRWRGLAGGTDTQYF; V gene: TRBV7-9; clone size: once; J gene: TRBJ2-3; D gene: TRBD2
CDR3 DNA: TGTGCCAGCAGCGTAGAAGGGGGTAGAGGGGCTGAGCAGTACTTT; CDR3 protein: CASSVEGGRGAEQYF; V gene: TRBV9; clone size: .; J gene: TRBJ2-7; D gene: .
CDR3 DNA: TGTGCCAGCAGTGAATTCATAGGAAGTGAAAAACTGTTTTTT; CDR3 protein: CASSEFIGSEKLFF; V gene: TRBV6-1; clone size: medium-sized; J gene: TRBJ1-4; D gene: .
CDR3 DNA: TGCGCCAGCAAGGACAGGGCAAGAATGGCGCAGTATTTT; CDR3 protein: CASKDRARMAQYF; V gene: TRBV10-2; clone size: .; J gene: TRBJ2-3; D gene: TRBD1
CDR3 DNA: TGTGCCAGTAGTATAGACTGGGGGGGGAGGAACGAGCAGTTCTTC; CDR3 protein: CASSIDWGGRNEQFF; V gene: TRBV19; clone size: .; J gene: TRBJ2-1; D gene: TRBD2
CDR3 DNA: TGCGCCAGCAGCTTGGGGCAGGGGGCGTTTAACGAGCAGTACTTC; CDR3 protein: CASSLGQGAFNEQYF; V gene: TRBV5-1; clone size: few; J gene: TRBJ2-7; D gene: TRBD1
CDR3 DNA: TGCGCCAGCAGCTTGGGGACTAGCGGGAGCGGGTACGAGCAGTACTTC; CDR3 protein: CASSLGTSGSGYEQYF; V gene: TRBV5-1; clone size: .; J gene: TRBJ2-7; D gene: TRBD2
CDR3 DNA: TGTGCCAGCAGCTTCATCAGGGACACTGAAGCTTTCTTT; CDR3 protein: CASSFIRDTEAFF; V gene: TRBV5-4; clone size: .; J gene: TRBJ1-1; D gene: .
CDR3 DNA: TGTGCCAGCAGCGACTGGCAGGGGGCCGGCGGGGAGCTGTTTTTT; CDR3 protein: CASSDWQGAGGELFF; V gene: TRBV7-9; clone size: .; J gene: TRBJ2-2; D gene: TRBD1
CDR3 DNA: TGTGCCAGCAGCCCCCCGGGGGCTCTTAACTATGGCTACACCTTC; CDR3 protein: CASSPPGALNYGYTF; V gene: TRBV7-2; clone size: .; J gene: TRBJ1-2; D gene: .
CDR3 DNA: TGTGCCAGCTCACCGGGGGGACAGCTGAATGAAAAACTGTTTTTT; CDR3 protein: CASSPGGQLNEKLFF; V gene: TRBV18; clone size: .; J gene: TRBJ1-4; D gene: TRBD1
CDR3 DNA: TGTGCCAGCAGTCCCTTGGAGGGTTATCAAGAGACCCAGTACTTC; CDR3 protein: CASSPLEGYQETQYF; V gene: TRBV28; clone size: .; J gene: TRBJ2-5; D gene: .
CDR3 DNA: TGTGCCAGTAGTCCCCACAGGGCCGGCAAAAACATTCAGTACTTC; CDR3 protein: CASSPHRAGKNIQYF; V gene: TRBV19; clone size: .; J gene: TRBJ2-4; D gene: .
CDR3 DNA: TGTGCCTCTGGGGGAACAGGGGTGCAACAGCCCCAGCATTTT; CDR3 protein: CASGGTGVQQPQHF; V gene: TRBV25-1; clone size: .; J gene: TRBJ1-5; D gene: TRBD1
CDR3 DNA: TGCAGCGTGACCGGGACAGGGAGCTCTGGAAACACCATATATTTT; CDR3 protein: CSVTGTGSSGNTIYF; V gene: TRBV29-1; clone size: .; J gene: TRBJ1-3; D gene: TRBD1
CDR3 DNA: TGTGCCAGCAGCCAAGATATCAGGGGTGTAGAGGATTCACCCCTCCACTTT; CDR3 protein: CASSQDIRGVEDSPLHF; V gene: TRBV4-2; clone size: .; J gene: TRBJ1-6; D gene: .
CDR3 DNA: TGTGCCAGCAGCTTAGTAGGGGCTAACACCGGGGAGCTGTTTTTT; CDR3 protein: CASSLVGANTGELFF; V gene: TRBV11-2; clone size: .; J gene: TRBJ2-2; D gene: .
CDR3 DNA: TGTGCCAGCAGTACGACAATCCCCTCAGGCACAGGGGGACATTCACCCCTCCACTTT; CDR3 protein: CASSTTIPSGTGGHSPLHF; V gene: TRBV7-2; clone size: .; J gene: TRBJ1-6; D gene: TRBD1
CDR3 DNA: TGCAGCGGAGGCGAGGATACGCAGTATTTT; CDR3 protein: CSGGEDTQYF; V gene: TRBV29-1; clone size: .; J gene: TRBJ2-3; D gene: .
CDR3 DNA: TGTGCCAGCAGCTCCGGACTAGCGGGAGGACTACAAGAGACCCAGTACTTC; CDR3 protein: CASSSGLAGGLQETQYF; V gene: TRBV5-4; clone size: .; J gene: TRBJ2-5; D gene: TRBD2
CDR3 DNA: TGTGCCAGCAGCTCACAGGACTTATCTGAAAAACTGTTTTTT; CDR3 protein: CASSSQDLSEKLFF; V gene: TRBV9; clone size: once; J gene: TRBJ1-4; D gene: .
CDR3 DNA: TGTGCCAGCAGCTCGGCGGGCGGGAGCGGCTACGAGCAGTACTTC; CDR3 protein: CASSSAGGSGYEQYF; V gene: TRBV7-2; clone size: .; J gene: TRBJ2-7; D gene: TRBD2
CDR3 DNA: TGTGCCAGCTCACCCCGGGGGGGATCTAGCACAGATACGCAGTATTTT; CDR3 protein: CASSPRGGSSTDTQYF; V gene: TRBV18; clone size: .; J gene: TRBJ2-3; D gene: TRBD2
CDR3 DNA: TGCAGCCAACGACTGAGCACTGAAGCTTTCTTT; CDR3 protein: CSQRLSTEAFF; V gene: TRBV29-1; clone size: .; J gene: TRBJ1-1; D gene: .
CDR3 DNA: TGTGCCAGCAGCTTATCTGGCAGCCCTCCCTACGAGCAGTACTTC; CDR3 protein: CASSLSGSPPYEQYF; V gene: TRBV11-3; clone size: .; J gene: TRBJ2-7; D gene: .
CDR3 DNA: TGCAGCGGTATAGGCAACACCGGAGGCTCCGGGGAGCTGTTTTTT; CDR3 protein: CSGIGNTGGSGELFF; V gene: TRBV29-1; clone size: .; J gene: TRBJ2-2; D gene: .
CDR3 DNA: TGTGCCAGCAGCCAACCGCCCGGGACAGGGGGCAATCAGCCCCAGCATTTT; CDR3 protein: CASSQPPGTGGNQPQHF; V gene: TRBV7-8; clone size: once; J gene: TRBJ1-5; D gene: TRBD1
CDR3 DNA: TGTGCCAGCAGTTTAGTCGATACGCAGTATTTT; CDR3 protein: CASSLVDTQYF; V gene: TRBV12-3/TRBV12-4; clone size: .; J gene: TRBJ2-3; D gene: .
CDR3 DNA: TGTGCCAGCAGTTATATAAGCGGGAGTATTGGGGAGACCCAGTACTTC; CDR3 protein: CASSYISGSIGETQYF; V gene: TRBV6-5; clone size: .; J gene: TRBJ2-5; D gene: TRBD2
CDR3 DNA: TGTGCCAGCAGCCAGAGCGCTAGCACAGATACGCAGTATTTT; CDR3 protein: CASSQSASTDTQYF; V gene: TRBV7-9; clone size: .; J gene: TRBJ2-3; D gene: .
CDR3 DNA: TGTGCCAGCTCACCCGGCAGGGACTATGGCTACACCTTC; CDR3 protein: CASSPGRDYGYTF; V gene: TRBV18; clone size: .; J gene: TRBJ1-2; D gene: .
CDR3 DNA: TGTGCCAGCAGCTACTGGAGTCAACCCGAGACCCAGTACTTC; CDR3 protein: CASSYWSQPETQYF; V gene: TRBV7-2; clone size: .; J gene: TRBJ2-5; D gene: .
CDR3 DNA: TGTGCCACCAGCAGAGAATACAGAGGGGGGAACACTGAAGCTTTCTTT; CDR3 protein: CATSREYRGGNTEAFF; V gene: TRBV15; clone size: .; J gene: TRBJ1-1; D gene: .